This T cell receptor (beta chain) was obtained from a study of control samples from healthy donors and cancer patients. The CDR3 runs to 14 residues. Germline CDR1 reads LNHNV; CDR2 reads YYDKDF (reference sequence). V shed 1 base and J shed 0 bases, with 3 bases lying between them. The protocol was immunoSEQ multiplex PCR, while the TCRdb copy is restricted to in-frame clones and leaves out a portion. The sample lists around 90,000 clones; roughly 84% were seen once. Sequences were obtained from blood. This TCR came from a woman aged 40 to 50 in good health. The J gene is TRBJ2-2, the V gene TRBV15; D gene ambiguous. CDR3 sequence (DNA): TGTGCCACCAGCAGAGTGGCGAACACCGGGGAGCTGTTTTTT. It translates to CATSRVANTGELFF.